These 27 T cell receptor beta chains were all obtained from the same sample, sequenced in a study of cytomegalovirus exposure and HLA in healthy donors. The PCR made use of 60 Vbeta and 13 Jbeta primers. The method was immunoSEQ multiplex PCR; TCRdb's version includes in-frame clones alone and lacks a portion of them. The sample contains about 160,000 clones, more than 80% of which appear only once. Sequenced material: PBMCs. Receptors were obtained from a woman younger than 35 in good health and CMV-seronegative.

The rearrangement links TRBV7-9 to TRBJ1-1, with 7 bases matching TRBD1. V gave up 5 bases and J gave up 7 bases; unmatched junction bases: 10. CDR1 is SEHNR, CDR2 FQNEAQ, per germline (reference sequence). The CDR3 covers 14 residues. CDR3 nucleotides: TGTGCCAGCAGCGGCACAGGGGATGCGGGTGAAGCTTTCTTT. This codes for CASSGTGDAGEAFF.

Of note for this clone: A read error may produce the germline difference seen at one junction end. This sequence joins TRBV6-1 and TRBJ1-4; 10 bases align to TRBD1. The germline CDR1 and CDR2 sequences are MNHNS and SASEGT. CDR3 length: 12 residues. CDR3 DNA: TGTGCCAGCAGAGGGAACGCCCGGGACAGGGGTTTT. This encodes CASRGNARDRGF.

The chain couples TRBV10-2 to TRBJ2-5; TRBD2 aligns across 12 bases. The germline gives CDR1 WSHSY, CDR2 SAAADI. The CDR3 is 15 residues long. After removal of 6 bases from V and 2 bases from J, the junction contained 4 bases not matched to a gene. The chain's CDR3 is CASRAGLAGQETQYF. CDR3 DNA: TGCGCCAGCAGAGCGGGACTAGCGGGTCAAGAGACCCAGTACTTC.

The chain combines TRBV5-4 with TRBJ2-1, with TRBD2 identical over 8 bases. Trimming at V came to 3 bases and at J to 6 bases, leaving 11 bases not matched to a gene. The germline V gene encodes CDR1 SGHNT and CDR2 YYREEE (reference sequence). The CDR3 is 16 residues long. Written as DNA, the CDR3 is TGTGCCAGCAGCTATCAGACGGGAGGGCTCAGCAATGAGCAGTTCTTC. Residues: CASSYQTGGLSNEQFF.

The rearrangement joins TRBV29-1 to TRBJ2-2; D not resolved. The germline gives CDR1 SQVTM, CDR2 ANQGSEA. Trimming cost V 3 bases and J 0 bases, with 5 bases left between them. CDR3 length equals 13 residues. Here the CDR3 DNA reads TGCAGCGTTGACAGTCCGAACACCGGGGAGCTGTTTTTT. This encodes CSVDSPNTGELFF.

The table lists this clone with a few counts. The CDR3 coding sequence is TGTGCCAGCTGTGTCGGGTTCAATCAGCCCCAGCATTTT. This sequence encodes CASCVGFNQPQHF. The chain uses TRBV6-6 and TRBJ1-5; D gene ambiguous. V shed 8 bases and J shed 3 bases, with 11 bases lying between them. The CDR3 consists of 13 residues. CDR1 MNHNY and CDR2 SVGAGI come from the germline V gene (reference sequence).

With respect to this clone: Its ends do not fully match the called genes, so a read error is possible. The CDR3 sequence: CSSSFPRRQPQETQYF. In nucleotides, the CDR3 is TGTTCCAGCAGCTTTCCCCGTCGACAGCCCCAAGAGACCCAGTACTTC. V is TRBV7-9 and J is TRBJ2-5; the D gene is possibly TRBD1 (5 bases). CDR3 length: 16 amino acids. Germline loops: CDR1 SEHNR, CDR2 FQNEAQ (reference sequence). Variable domain in full (rest from reference TRBV7-9 and TRBJ2-5): DTGVSQNPRHKITKRGQNVTFRCDPISEHNRLYWYRQTLGQGPEFLTYFQNEAQLEKSRLLSDRFSAERPKGSFSTLEIQRTEQGDSAMYLCSSSFPRRQPQETQYFGPGTRLLVL.

About this clone itself: A much more abundant neighbour one base away suggests this may be a read error. The CDR3 nucleotides read TGTGCCAGCAGCTTAGCGGGAAACTATGGCTACACCTTC. It specifies CASSLAGNYGYTF. The rearrangement joins TRBV11-2 to TRBJ1-2; D gene uncertain. Germline values: CDR1 SGHAT, CDR2 FQNNGV. The CDR3 is made up of 13 amino acids. V was clipped by 1 base and J by 2 bases, with 5 bases between them.

This clone was picked up a small number of times. The chain links TRBV2 to TRBJ2-6; D is unclear. Trimming pared 6 bases from V and 0 bases from J, leaving 9 bases between. The CDR3 consists of 15 residues. Germline CDR1 SNHLY, CDR2 FYNNEI. The CDR3 nucleotides read TGTGCCAGCAGCCAGGATGGCTCTGGGGCCAACGTCCTGACTTTC. It is translated as CASSQDGSGANVLTF. Full variable domain (missing parts from reference TRBV2 and TRBJ2-6): EPEVTQTPSHQVTQMGQEVILRCVPISNHLYFYWYRQILGQKVEFLVSFYNNEISEKSEIFDDQFSVERPDGSNFTLKIRSTKLEDSAMYFCASSQDGSGANVLTFGAGSRLTVL.

In DNA, the CDR3 is TGTGCCAGCAGCAAAACGTACAATCTAGCGGGCAGCACAGATACGCAGTATTTT. This sequence encodes CASSKTYNLAGSTDTQYF. This rearrangement joins TRBV27 to TRBJ2-3, with TRBD2 matching over 8 bases. The germline V gene has CDR1 MNHEY and CDR2 SMNVEV (reference sequence). The CDR3 runs 18 residues. With V trimmed by 6 bases and J by 0 bases, 14 bases remained unmatched.

V is TRBV29-1 and J is TRBJ1-1; 7 nucleotides line up with TRBD1. CDR3 length equals 13 residues. J lost 0 bases, V lost 7 bases, and 5 bases had no gene match. Germline V gene data show CDR1 as SQVTM and CDR2 as ANQGSEA. This CDR3 reads CSAQGQLNTEAFF. The CDR3 nucleotides read TGCAGCGCCCAGGGACAGTTGAACACTGAAGCTTTCTTT. The full variable domain, with the rest looked up from reference TRBV29-1 and TRBJ1-1, is SAVISQKPSRDICQRGTSLTIQCQVDSQVTMMFWYRQQPGQSLTLIATANQGSEATYESGFVIDKFPISRPNLTFSTLTVSNMSPEDSSIYLCSAQGQLNTEAFFGQGTRLTVV.

The chain recombines TRBV4-1 with TRBJ2-2; 7 bases align to TRBD2. Germline values: CDR1 MGHRA, CDR2 YSYEKL. The CDR3 runs to 16 residues. V dropped 1 base and J dropped 4; count of bases not matched to a gene: 6. The CDR3 DNA reads as TGCGCCAGCAGCCAAGTCAAGCGGGGAGTCACCGGGGAGCTGTTTTTT. This codes for CASSQVKRGVTGELFF.

The CDR3: CSVEGGPLNTEAFF. DNA of the CDR3: TGCAGCGTTGAAGGGGGGCCCCTGAACACTGAAGCTTTCTTT. The J gene is TRBJ1-1, the V gene TRBV29-1; possible D gene TRBD1, 6 bases. Germline CDR1 reads SQVTM; CDR2 reads ANQGSEA. This CDR3 comprises 14 residues. Trimming took 1 base from V and 0 from J, leaving 9 bases between them.

V gene TRBV5-4 combines with J gene TRBJ1-4, with D possibly being TRBD1 (6 bases). V was pared by 6 bases and J by 6 bases, with 12 bases between. The CDR3 runs 13 residues. Germline CDR1 and CDR2: SGHNT and YYREEE (reference sequence). CDR3 sequence: CASTRDKDEKLFF. The CDR3 DNA reads TGTGCCAGCACTCGGGACAAGGATGAAAAACTGTTTTTT.

In DNA, the CDR3 is TGTGCCAGCAGTGCAAGTTCAGAGAACACTGAAGCTTTCTTT. Translation gives CASSASSENTEAFF. The V gene is TRBV2, the J gene TRBJ1-1; D gene ambiguous. Germline V gives CDR1 SNHLY, CDR2 FYNNEI. The V end lost 4 bases, the J end lost 1 base, and 10 bases lay between the germline ends. CDR3 length equals 14 residues.

The sample holds a few counts of this clone. The chain links TRBV7-9 to TRBJ2-1, with 7 bases lining up with TRBD2. CDR1 is SEHNR and CDR2 is FQNEAQ in the germline V gene (reference sequence). Unmatched junction bases numbered 11, after V lost 3 bases and J lost 9 bases. The CDR3 length is 15 residues. CDR3 nucleotides: TGTGCCAGCAGCTTGTTATCCTCGGGGGGTAGTGAGCAGTTCTTC. Translation gives CASSLLSSGGSEQFF.

The chain couples TRBV5-1 to TRBJ1-1, with D uncertain. The CDR3 contains 13 residues. The V gene's germline CDR1 is SGHRS and CDR2 YFSETQ. V shed 1 base and J shed 1 base, with 5 bases lying between them. In nucleotides, the CDR3 is TGCGCCAGCAGCTTGTCAGAGAACACTGAAGCTTTCTTT. Amino acids: CASSLSENTEAFF.

This chain connects TRBV18 to TRBJ2-7; 7 bases fit TRBD2. In germline, CDR1 is KGHSH, CDR2 LQKENI. The V and J ends lost 1 base and 2 bases, in that order; junction bases with no gene match: 11. The CDR3 loop spans 17 amino acids. The DNA for the CDR3 is TGTGCCAGCTCACCACGCCAGGCCGGGGGGATGACCTACGAGCAGTACTTC. Encoded protein: CASSPRQAGGMTYEQYF.

The DNA of the CDR3 is TGTGCCAGCAGTTTAAAGCGCAGTTATCAGCCCCAGCATTTT. This translates into CASSLKRSYQPQHF. V and J are TRBV27 and TRBJ1-5; D unresolved. CDR3 size: 14 residues. Germline V gene sequence: CDR1 MNHEY, CDR2 SMNVEV (reference sequence). V lost 2 bases, J lost 5 bases, and 10 bases lay in between.

The V call is TRBV19, the J call TRBJ2-7; D might be TRBD1 (5 bases). Germline lookup yields CDR1 LNHDA and CDR2 SQIVND (reference sequence). The CDR3 totals 14 residues. V lost 3 bases and J lost 5, with 14 bases in between. CDR3 nucleotides: TGTGCCAGTAGTATTGGTCCAGGGCCCAACGAGCAGTACTTC. This translates into CASSIGPGPNEQYF.

The DNA for the CDR3 is TGTGCCAGCTCCCCGCTAGCGGGAGTTGGAGATACGCAGTATTTT. This gives the protein CASSPLAGVGDTQYF. J is TRBJ2-3 and V is TRBV9; 10 bases align to TRBD2. The germline gives CDR1 SGDLS, CDR2 YYNGEE. V was pared by 7 bases and J by 5 bases, with 10 bases of the junction left unmatched. CDR3 length: 15 amino acids. Full variable domain (remainder filled in from reference TRBV9 and TRBJ2-3): DSGVTQTPKHLITATGQRVTLRCSPRSGDLSVYWYQQSLDQGLQFLIQYYNGEERAKGNILERFSAQQFPDLHSELNLSSLELGDSALYFCASSPLAGVGDTQYFGPGTRLTVL.

This clone was detected only a few times. The rearrangement joins TRBV6-6 to TRBJ2-2; TRBD2 might be the D (6 bases). The germline V gene has CDR1 MNHNY and CDR2 SVGAGI (reference sequence). V gave up 7 bases and J gave up 5 bases, with 17 bases separating them. The CDR3 covers 15 residues. The CDR3, as DNA: TGTGCCAGCACCTCTGCGGGACTTTTAACCGGGGAGCTGTTTTTT. Translated, it gives CASTSAGLLTGELFF.

V and J are TRBV5-6 and TRBJ2-5; 9 bases line up with TRBD1. V lost 4 bases, J lost 2 bases, and 9 bases stayed unmatched. Germline V gives CDR1 SGHDT, CDR2 YYEEEE. This CDR3 comprises 16 residues. DNA for the CDR3: TGTGCCAGCAGCCGTATTATGGGACAGGGTCAAGAGACCCAGTACTTC. Protein product: CASSRIMGQGQETQYF.

This sequence joins TRBV6-1 and TRBJ1-1; 9 bases are shared with TRBD1. Germline lookup yields CDR1 MNHNS and CDR2 SASEGT. The V gene end was trimmed by 4 bases and the J gene end by 4 bases; junction bases not matched to a gene: 7. The CDR3 is 15 amino acids. For the CDR3, the DNA is TGTGCCAGCAGTGTCCCGACAGGGGGTACCACTGAAGCTTTCTTT. It is translated as CASSVPTGGTTEAFF.

V usage is TRBV5-4 and J usage is TRBJ1-1, with D maybe TRBD1 (6 bases). The germline V gene has CDR1 SGHNT and CDR2 YYREEE (reference sequence). The V end was cut by 0 bases, the J end by 4 bases, with 13 bases between. The CDR3 has 15 amino acids. For the CDR3, the DNA is TGTGCCAGCAGCTTGGACCCAACCAGGGGCACTGAAGCTTTCTTT. Encoded protein: CASSLDPTRGTEAFF.

J is TRBJ2-5 and V is TRBV5-6; D is perhaps TRBD2 (6 bases). This CDR3 has 15 amino acids. V was shortened by 2 bases and J by 2 bases, with 13 bases between the two germline ends. Germline V CDR1 and CDR2: SGHDT, YYEEEE. CDR3 amino acids: CASSFGSTSQETQYF. The CDR3 DNA reads TGTGCCAGCAGCTTCGGTTCGACTAGTCAAGAGACCCAGTACTTC.

The chain's CDR3 is CAWSVLRSGEQYF. The CDR3 DNA follows: TGTGCCTGGAGTGTCCTCCGGTCGGGGGAGCAGTACTTC. The chain uses TRBV30 and TRBJ2-7, with D possibly TRBD2 on 5 matching bases. Between the trimmed V and J ends, which lost 0 bases and 7 bases, there was a span of 13 bases. The CDR3 sequence is 13 residues long. Per germline, CDR1 GTSNPN and CDR2 SVGIG (reference sequence).